The clone carrying this T cell receptor beta chain showed up just once. Its antigen is unidentified. The entry originates in a study of T-cell reconstitution after alpha-beta-depleted transplantation in children. Study-level findings and limits: T-cell counts and diversity at one year post-transplant came mainly from newly produced T cells.

Germline values: CDR1 SGHAT, CDR2 FQNNGV. V trimming: 3 bases; J trimming: 13 bases; junction bases outside the gene matches: 5. There are 12 residues in the CDR3. Molecular barcoding with unique molecular identifiers was used for the TCRbeta library. TCRdb fed the PCR reads into MiXCR, producing one record per CDR3 protein. Here the sample spans about 980,000 distinct CDR3 sequences, roughly 31% being singletons. The rearrangement links TRBV11-2 to TRBJ2-1; 8 bases fit TRBD2. This sequence originates from a boy younger than two who had a stem cell transplant for SCID, so the T cells may come from the graft donor. The source material was PBMCs, mostly from graft donor cells, sampled 360 days after TCRalphabeta/CD19-depleted stem cell transplant. CDR3 residues: CASSFSGGAQFF. CDR3 coding DNA: TGTGCCAGCAGCTTTTCGGGGGGGGCCCAGTTCTTC.